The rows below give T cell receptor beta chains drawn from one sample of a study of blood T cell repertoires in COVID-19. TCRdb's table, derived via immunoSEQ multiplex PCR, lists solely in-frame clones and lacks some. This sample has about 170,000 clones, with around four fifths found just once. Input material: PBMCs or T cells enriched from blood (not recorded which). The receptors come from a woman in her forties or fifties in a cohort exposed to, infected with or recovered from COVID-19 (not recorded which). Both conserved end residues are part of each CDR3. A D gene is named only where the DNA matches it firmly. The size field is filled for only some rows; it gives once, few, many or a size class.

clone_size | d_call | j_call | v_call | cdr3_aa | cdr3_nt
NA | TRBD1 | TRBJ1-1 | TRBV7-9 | CASSNEIIWTGGDTEAFF | TGTGCCAGCAGCAACGAAATCATATGGACAGGGGGGGACACTGAAGCTTTCTTT
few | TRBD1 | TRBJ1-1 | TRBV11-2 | CASSLDRDRAAEAFF | TGTGCCAGCAGCTTAGACCGGGACAGGGCTGCTGAAGCTTTCTTT
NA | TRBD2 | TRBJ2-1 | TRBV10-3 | CAISGREGSDEQFF | TGTGCCATCAGTGGCAGGGAGGGGTCAGATGAGCAGTTCTTC
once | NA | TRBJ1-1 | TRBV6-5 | CASGGGRGTEAFF | TGTGCCAGCGGCGGGGGGCGAGGAACTGAAGCTTTCTTT
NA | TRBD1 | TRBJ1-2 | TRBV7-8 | CASSAYSGTGAVYGYTF | TGTGCCAGCAGCGCGTATTCCGGGACAGGGGCGGTCTATGGCTACACCTTC
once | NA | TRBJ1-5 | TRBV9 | CASSVQFAVTDNQPQHF | TGTGCCAGCAGCGTACAGTTCGCGGTGACCGATAATCAGCCCCAGCATTTT
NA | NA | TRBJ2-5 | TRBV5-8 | CASSLLGEDGETQYF | TGTGCCAGCAGCTTGTTAGGGGAGGACGGGGAGACCCAGTACTTC
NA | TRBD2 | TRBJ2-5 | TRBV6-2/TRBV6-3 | CASSLPTSGGGETQYF | TGTGCCAGCAGCCTCCCGACTAGCGGGGGCGGAGAGACCCAGTACTTC
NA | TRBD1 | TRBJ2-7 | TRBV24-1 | CATSESGTDYEQYF | TGTGCCACCAGTGAGTCCGGGACAGACTACGAGCAGTACTTC
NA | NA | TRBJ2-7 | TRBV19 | CASSLGLRSPYEQYF | TGTGCCAGTAGTTTGGGACTCCGCTCACCCTACGAGCAGTACTTC
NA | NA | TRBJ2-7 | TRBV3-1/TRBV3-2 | CASSQDLDRHYEQYF | TGTGCCAGCAGCCAAGATCTTGATAGACACTACGAGCAGTACTTC
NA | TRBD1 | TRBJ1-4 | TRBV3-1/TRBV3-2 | CASSQDRGRNEKLFF | TGTGCCAGCAGCCAAGACAGGGGGCGGAATGAAAAACTGTTTTTT
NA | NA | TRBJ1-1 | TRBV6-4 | CASSEGQRSTEAFF | TGTGCCAGCAGTGAGGGCCAGCGGAGTACTGAAGCTTTCTTT
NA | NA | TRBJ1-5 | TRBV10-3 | CAISEDYSNQPQHF | TGTGCCATCAGTGAGGACTATAGCAATCAGCCCCAGCATTTT
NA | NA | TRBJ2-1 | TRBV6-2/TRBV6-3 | CASSWARGEADEQFF | TGTGCCAGCAGTTGGGCCAGGGGTGAAGCCGATGAGCAGTTCTTC
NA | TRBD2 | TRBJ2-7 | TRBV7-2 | CASSLGVAGPYEQYF | TGTGCCAGCAGCTTAGGTGTAGCGGGACCCTACGAGCAGTACTTC
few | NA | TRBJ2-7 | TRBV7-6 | CASSPSAYEQYF | TGTGCCAGCAGCCCGTCGGCCTACGAGCAGTACTTC
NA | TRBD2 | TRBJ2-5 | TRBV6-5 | CASSSPTSGGQTQYF | TGTGCCAGCAGCTCACCAACTAGCGGGGGACAGACCCAGTACTTC
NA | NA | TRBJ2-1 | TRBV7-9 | CASSLIQGGKGEQFF | TGTGCCAGCAGCTTAATACAGGGGGGGAAAGGTGAGCAGTTCTTC
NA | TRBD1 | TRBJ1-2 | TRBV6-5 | CASSYMSHRGGGYTF | TGTGCCAGCAGTTATATGTCCCACAGGGGCGGCGGCTACACCTTC
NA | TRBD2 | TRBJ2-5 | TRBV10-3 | CASRGGTSGSLMETQYF | TGTGCCTCAAGGGGGGGGACTAGCGGGAGTTTGATGGAGACCCAGTACTTC
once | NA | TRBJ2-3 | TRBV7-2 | CASSTTAGSTDTQYF | TGTGCCAGCAGCACAACTGCAGGGAGCACAGATACGCAGTATTTT
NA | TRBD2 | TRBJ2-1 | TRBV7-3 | CASSSPRSGGADYNEQFF | TGTGCCAGCAGCTCACCACGCTCCGGGGGGGCCGACTACAATGAGCAGTTCTTC
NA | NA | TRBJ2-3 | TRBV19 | CASRTGLPTDTQYF | TGTGCCAGTAGAACTGGACTACCCACAGATACGCAGTATTTT
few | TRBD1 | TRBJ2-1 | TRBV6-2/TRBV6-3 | CASSPRQGFGFNEQFF | TGTGCCAGCAGTCCCCGACAGGGTTTTGGTTTTAATGAGCAGTTCTTC
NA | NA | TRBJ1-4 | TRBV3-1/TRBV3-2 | CASSQVSGNRVFF | TGTGCCAGCAGCCAAGTATCGGGGAACCGGGTGTTTTTT
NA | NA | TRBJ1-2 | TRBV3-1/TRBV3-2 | CASSQVPGNGYTF | TGTGCCAGCAGCCAAGTCCCAGGGAATGGCTACACCTTC
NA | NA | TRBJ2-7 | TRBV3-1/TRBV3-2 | CASSHHGGGNEQYF | TGTGCCAGCAGCCATCACGGGGGAGGCAACGAGCAGTACTTC
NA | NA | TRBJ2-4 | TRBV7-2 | CASSLLSLEGSKNIQYF | TGTGCCAGCAGCTTATTGTCTCTGGAGGGGTCCAAAAACATTCAGTACTTC
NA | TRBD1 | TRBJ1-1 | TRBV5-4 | CASSVAGTGGSEAFF | TGTGCCAGCAGCGTGGCCGGGACAGGGGGATCTGAAGCTTTCTTT
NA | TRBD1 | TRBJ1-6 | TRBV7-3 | CASSLTGQGGSPLHF | TGTGCCAGCAGCTTAACGGGACAGGGAGGTTCACCCCTCCACTTT
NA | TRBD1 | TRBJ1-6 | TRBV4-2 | CASSQEHRTGADLYNSPLHF | TGTGCCAGCAGCCAAGAGCATAGGACAGGGGCCGACTTATATAATTCACCCCTCCACTTT
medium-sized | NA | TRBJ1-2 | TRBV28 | CASSFQVAGGYTF | TGTGCCAGCAGTTTCCAGGTAGCGGGGGGCTACACCTTC
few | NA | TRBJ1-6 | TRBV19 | CASSTSPGYGNSPLHF | TGTGCCAGTAGTACATCCCCGGGGTATGGGAATTCACCCCTCCACTTT
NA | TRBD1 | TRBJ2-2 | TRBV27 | CASSLKRQGASYDGELFF | TGTGCCAGCAGTTTAAAAAGGCAGGGGGCGAGCTATGACGGGGAGCTGTTTTTT
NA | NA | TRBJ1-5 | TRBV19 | CASSMDSYQPQHF | TGTGCCAGTAGTATGGACAGCTATCAGCCCCAGCATTTT
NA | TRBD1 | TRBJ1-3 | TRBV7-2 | CASSSTSGGDTGNTIYF | TGTGCCAGCAGCTCGACCTCAGGGGGCGATACTGGAAACACCATATATTTT
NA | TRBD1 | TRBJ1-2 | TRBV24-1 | CATSDDGQGGGYTF | TGTGCCACCAGTGACGACGGACAGGGTGGGGGCTACACCTTC
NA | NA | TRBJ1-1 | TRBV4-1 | CASSPKVGAWTEAFF | TGCGCCAGCAGCCCCAAGGTTGGGGCGTGGACTGAAGCTTTCTTT
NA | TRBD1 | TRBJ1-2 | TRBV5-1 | CASSLEVGQGIGGYTF | TGCGCCAGCAGCTTGGAGGTGGGACAGGGGATAGGCGGCTACACCTTC
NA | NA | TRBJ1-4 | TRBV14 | CASSRLATNEKLFF | TGTGCCAGCAGCCGGCTGGCAACTAATGAAAAACTGTTTTTT
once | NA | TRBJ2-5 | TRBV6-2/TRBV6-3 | CASSYSYPQETQYF | TGTGCCAGCAGTTACTCCTACCCCCAAGAGACCCAGTACTTC
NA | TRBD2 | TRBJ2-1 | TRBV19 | CASRGLAGGPGSYNEQFF | TGTGCCAGTAGGGGACTAGCGGGAGGGCCAGGCTCCTACAATGAGCAGTTCTTC
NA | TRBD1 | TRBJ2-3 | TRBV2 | CASSEDRGPSDTQYF | TGTGCCAGCAGTGAGGACAGGGGGCCCTCAGATACGCAGTATTTT
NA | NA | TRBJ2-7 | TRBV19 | CASSITGGQRSSYEQYF | TGTGCCAGTAGTATAACAGGCGGACAGAGGAGCTCCTACGAGCAGTACTTC
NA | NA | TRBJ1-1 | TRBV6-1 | CASSEVGGLDTEAFF | TGTGCCAGCAGTGAAGTGGGCGGACTAGACACTGAAGCTTTCTTT
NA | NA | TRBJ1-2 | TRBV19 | CASSHTQARGYGYTF | TGTGCCAGTAGTCATACTCAGGCACGGGGCTATGGCTACACCTTC